The sequence of this TCR beta chain was determined in a study of T cells after posttransplantation cyclophosphamide. Whole-study results and caveats: Later post-transplant blood repertoires were often dominated by donor CD8+ memory clones. Recipient CMV seropositivity and CMV reactivation strongly tracked TRB clonality. Blood and skin or GI T cell repertoires showed limited TRB overlap.

Trimming cost V 7 bases and J 1 base, with 12 bases left between them. CDR1 is SGDLS and CDR2 is YYNGEE in the germline V gene. The CDR3 is 13 amino acids. This clone was seen ten or more times. Its specificity is unknown. This table comes from immunoSEQ multiplex PCR, and its TCRdb copy is limited to in-frame clones, with some not included. The sample was found to contain approximately 24,000 clones, and every one recurs. Sequencing was performed on PBMCs. This receptor was taken from a man aged 50 to 60 in good health, CMV-negative, and a related stem cell transplant donor. The V and J genes are TRBV9 and TRBJ2-7, with D perhaps matching TRBD2 (6 bases). DNA of the CDR3: TGTGCCAGCGCCAAGGACTATTCCTACGAGCAGTACTTC. It yields the protein CASAKDYSYEQYF.